This TCR beta chain was sequenced for a study of blood T cell repertoires in COVID-19. Study as a whole: Both acute and convalescent COVID-19 samples were obtained from the United States, Italy and Spain.

This table comes from immunoSEQ multiplex PCR, and its TCRdb copy is limited to in-frame clones, with some not included. The table records about 190,000 clones, around four fifths of them present only once. Trimming took 1 base from V and 3 from J, leaving 7 bases between them. The CDR3 is made up of 13 amino acids. CDR1 SGHRS and CDR2 YFSETQ come from the germline V gene. The receptor was derived from a woman aged 40 to 50 with acute or convalescent COVID-19. The chain employs TRBV5-1 and TRBJ1-1, with D hard to call. Sequencing was carried out using peripheral blood. As DNA, the CDR3 is TGCGCCAGCAGCTTGACTCTGGACACTGAAGCTTTCTTT. Translation: CASSLTLDTEAFF.